This entry concerns a single T cell receptor (beta chain). This sample stems from a study of cytomegalovirus exposure and HLA in healthy donors. PCR was performed using 60 Vbeta and 13 Jbeta primers. The data were produced by immunoSEQ multiplex PCR, yet TCRdb's version contains in-frame clones alone and is incomplete. The table has 100,000 to 150,000 clones, roughly 9% seen once; the top ten hold 5.5% to 7.5%. Per the germline V gene, CDR1 is SGHRS and CDR2 is YFSETQ. The CDR3 extends over 15 amino acids. V gave up 0 bases and J gave up 2 bases, with 12 bases separating them. The sequenced material came from PBMCs. This TCR came from a woman in her thirties or forties in good health and CMV-seropositive. The rearrangement uses TRBV5-1 and TRBJ2-7; D might be TRBD2 (6 bases). The CDR3 is CASSLGGEAPYEQYF. Here the CDR3 DNA reads TGCGCCAGCAGCTTGGGAGGGGAGGCCCCCTACGAGCAGTACTTC.